This TCR beta chain was recovered during a study of blood T cell repertoires in COVID-19. Study information: Donors in the United States, Italy and Spain gave samples during acute or convalescent COVID-19. The cDNA or gDNA used as material had been derived from T cells, B-cell-depleted T cells, or PBMCs.

In the authors' workflow: Estimates of nucleated cell counts were drawn from the amplification of reference gene primers. Generated by immunoSEQ multiplex PCR, the TCRdb table keeps only in-frame clones and is missing some. That table is the source of V, J and clone size, and D and trimming were worked out from the DNA. Of 310,000 or so clones in the sample, more than 85% were seen once. The specimen sequenced was peripheral blood. This clonotype originated in a man aged 65-85 years with acute or convalescent COVID-19.

Here the CDR3 DNA reads TGTGCCAGCAGTCCACTGAATCAGCCCCAGCATTTT. Its protein is CASSPLNQPQHF. This chain joins TRBV28 and TRBJ1-5; D ambiguous. Germline loops: CDR1 MDHEN, CDR2 SYDVKM. This CDR3 is 12 amino acids long. V was shortened by 5 bases and J by 4 bases, with 6 bases between the two germline ends.